The 31 T cell receptor beta chains reported below all come from one sample, sequenced in a study of T-cell memory formation after mild COVID-19. TCRdb reanalysed the 5' RACE reads using MiXCR and keeps one entry per CDR3 protein. Of roughly 200,000 distinct CDR3 sequences listed, about a fifth are singletons. Sequenced input: PBMCs or a T cell subset sorted from them (not recorded which). The receptors here all came from an adult woman who had mild COVID-19 (a few samples of this study predate the infection). Cell type and time point are not known.

The genes are TRBV4-1 and TRBJ2-7, with 7 nucleotides matching TRBD2. CDR1 and CDR2 (germline): MGHRA, YSYEKL. V was clipped by 0 bases and J by 3 bases; unmatched bases: 11. The CDR3 is made up of 17 amino acids. DNA of the CDR3: TGCGCCAGCAGCCAAGAATCTAGTGAGCGGGGTTTCTACGAGCAGTACTTC. Its translation is CASSQESSERGFYEQYF.

There are a few counts of this clonotype. The chain employs TRBV6-2 or TRBV6-3 and TRBJ2-5; D gene ambiguous. CDR3 length equals 18 residues. Trimming took off 5 bases at V and 2 bases at J, with 24 bases between the two ends. Germline lookup yields CDR1 MNHEY and CDR2 SVGEGT. In DNA form, the CDR3 reads TGTGCCAGCAGTCCCCCCCAGGACGCGGCATTCGGGCAAGAGACCCAGTACTTC. Translating gives CASSPPQDAAFGQETQYF.

The chain recombines TRBV20-1 with TRBJ2-1; TRBD2 agrees at 10 bases. CDR1 DFQATT and CDR2 SNEGSKA come from the germline V gene (reference sequence). Germline trimming cut 0 bases from V and 4 bases from J; bases unmatched to any gene: 9. This CDR3 region has 17 residues. As DNA, the CDR3 is TGCAGTGCTAGAGATAGAAGCGGGGGGGCCTGGTACAATGAGCAGTTCTTC. Translating gives CSARDRSGGAWYNEQFF.

The chain employs TRBV6-6 and TRBJ2-5; perhaps TRBD1 as D (5 bases). Germline V lookup: CDR1 MNHNY, CDR2 SVGAGI (reference sequence). CDR3 length: 13 residues. The V gene lost 8 bases and the J gene lost 2 bases, with 12 bases spanning the gap. CDR3 sequence reads: CASVDKLQETQYF. The CDR3 bases are TGTGCCAGCGTGGACAAACTGCAAGAGACCCAGTACTTC.

This clonotype has more than one count but fewer than ten. The chain carries TRBV2 and TRBJ2-7, with D unclear. Germline lookup yields CDR1 SNHLY and CDR2 FYNNEI. Trimming removed 3 bases at V and 0 bases at J, with 9 bases between. CDR3 length equals 14 residues. CDR3 sequence reads: CASSEYGISYEQYF. The DNA of the CDR3 is TGTGCCAGCAGTGAGTATGGCATCTCCTACGAGCAGTACTTC.

This clonotype was detected a few times. This sequence joins TRBV4-3 and TRBJ2-7; D unresolved. V was trimmed by 0 bases and J by 7 bases, leaving 13 bases between them. The V gene's germline CDR1 is LGHNA and CDR2 YSLEER. The CDR3 has 14 amino acids. CDR3 protein: CASSQDQAVGEQYF. In nucleotides, the CDR3 is TGCGCCAGCAGCCAAGATCAGGCCGTGGGTGAGCAGTACTTC.

The V call is TRBV7-7, the J call TRBJ2-1; 9 nucleotides align to TRBD2. J lost 9 bases, V lost 5 bases, and 14 bases had no gene match. Germline CDR1 is SSHAT and CDR2 is FNYEAQ (reference sequence). CDR3 length equals 16 residues. CDR3 region: CASSPPGAGGRGEQFF. DNA for the CDR3: TGTGCCAGCAGCCCCCCTGGGGCGGGGGGGCGGGGTGAGCAGTTCTTC.

The V call is TRBV27, the J call TRBJ1-1; 9 nucleotides line up with TRBD1. Losses at the gene ends were 7 bases for V and 7 bases for J; bases not matched to a gene: 7. The CDR3 loop spans 13 amino acids. CDR1 and CDR2 from the germline V gene are MNHEY and SMNVEV (reference sequence). CDR3 bases: TGTGCCAGCAAAGGGACAGGGCGGAATGAAGCTTTCTTT. As protein: CASKGTGRNEAFF.

V and J are TRBV9 and TRBJ2-5, with TRBD2 matching over 7 bases. V lost 0 bases and J lost 5; bases outside the gene matches: 10. This CDR3 comprises 16 residues. CDR1 and CDR2 (germline): SGDLS, YYNGEE. Here the CDR3 DNA reads TGTGCCAGCAGCGTAGAAGAGGGAGGGCCCTGGGAGACCCAGTACTTC. Translating it yields CASSVEEGGPWETQYF. The whole variable domain, remainder taken from reference TRBV9 and TRBJ2-5, is DSGVTQTPKHLITATGQRVTLRCSPRSGDLSVYWYQQSLDQGLQFLIQYYNGEERAKGNILERFSAQQFPDLHSELNLSSLELGDSALYFCASSVEEGGPWETQYFGPGTRLLVL.

V gene TRBV15 combines with J gene TRBJ2-7; D unclear. V was clipped by 6 bases and J by 4 bases, with 13 bases between them. Germline lookup yields CDR1 LNHNV and CDR2 YYDKDF (reference sequence). This CDR3 is built from 13 residues. The CDR3: CATSTDRLYEQYF. CDR3 nucleotide sequence: TGTGCCACCAGTACGGATCGGCTGTACGAGCAGTACTTC.

The chain links TRBV11-2 to TRBJ2-2; D not certain. V dropped 6 bases and J dropped 3 bases, with 5 bases sitting between them. The CDR3 contains 12 residues. The V gene's germline CDR1 is SGHAT and CDR2 FQNNGV. The CDR3 region has the DNA TGTGCCAGCAGAGATCACACCGGGGAGCTGTTTTTT. Translation: CASRDHTGELFF.

This clonotype was recorded a few times. The rearrangement uses TRBV3-1 and TRBJ2-7; 9 bases align to TRBD2. The CDR3 contains 17 residues. V was clipped by 0 bases and J by 5 bases; unmatched bases: 11. Germline CDR1 LGHDT, CDR2 YNNKEL (reference sequence). CDR3 nucleotide sequence: TGTGCCAGCAGCCAAGATTCGCTAGCGGGAAATGTGAACGAGCAGTACTTC. It is translated as CASSQDSLAGNVNEQYF.

The chain uses TRBV14 and TRBJ2-1; 8 bases are shared with TRBD1. CDR3 length: 17 residues. Germline assignment: CDR1 SGHDN and CDR2 FVKESK. The J segment lost 5 bases and the V segment lost 4 bases, leaving 13 bases of the junction unmatched. CDR3 protein: CASSPRDRPIWNNEQFF. The CDR3 DNA reads as TGTGCCAGCAGCCCCCGGGACAGGCCTATCTGGAACAATGAGCAGTTCTTC.

The chain has TRBV23-1 and TRBJ1-2; TRBD1 matches 8 bases. TRBV23-1 is known as an ORF, though its function is uncertain. CDR3 length: 13 residues. J lost 7 bases, V lost 7 bases, and 8 bases had no gene match. CDR3 sequence (DNA): TGCGCCAGCAAACAGACAGGGGACTGTGGCTACACCTTC. Translated: CASKQTGDCGYTF.

This clonotype was counted a few times. This chain links TRBV24-1 with TRBJ2-1; D gene unclear. Deletions cut 5 bases from V and 6 bases from J, with 7 bases between. CDR1 is KGHDR and CDR2 is SFDVKD in the germline V gene. The CDR3 totals 12 residues. The chain's CDR3 is CATSVLGNEQFF. DNA of the CDR3: TGTGCCACCAGTGTCTTGGGCAATGAGCAGTTCTTC.

V and J are TRBV7-9 and TRBJ2-1, with D possibly TRBD2 on 5 matching bases. This CDR3 has 15 amino acids. Germline CDR1 reads SEHNR; CDR2 reads FQNEAQ (reference sequence). Trimming cost V 5 bases and J 6 bases, with 17 bases left between them. Here the CDR3 reads CASSRPDLGVNEQFF. For the CDR3, the DNA is TGTGCCAGCAGCCGACCGGATTTGGGAGTCAATGAGCAGTTCTTC.

This clonotype was detected once. The DNA of the CDR3 is TGTGCCAGCAGCGTGGAGGGGACTTACAATGAGCAGTTCTTC. It yields the protein CASSVEGTYNEQFF. This rearrangement joins TRBV9 to TRBJ2-1; tentatively, D is TRBD2 (6 bases). V lost 2 bases to trimming and J lost 4 bases, with 10 bases between them. Germline lookup yields CDR1 SGDLS and CDR2 YYNGEE. The CDR3 is made up of 14 amino acids.

The CDR3 is CASSLDSSGNSNQPQHF. The CDR3 region has the DNA TGTGCCAGCAGCTTAGACTCGTCAGGGAATAGCAATCAGCCCCAGCATTTT. This chain joins TRBV7-2 and TRBJ1-5, with D possibly matching TRBD1 (5 bases). This CDR3 comprises 17 residues. Germline values: CDR1 SGHTA, CDR2 FQGNSA. Trimming removed 1 base at V and 0 bases at J, with 13 bases between.

The V call is TRBV7-8, the J call TRBJ1-5, with D maybe TRBD1 (5 bases). V lost 1 base, J lost 4 bases, and 8 bases lay in between. The germline CDR1 and CDR2 sequences are SGHVS and FQNEAQ. The CDR3 is 14 amino acids. Here the CDR3 reads CASSLVGGNQPQHF. The CDR3 region has the DNA TGTGCCAGCAGCTTAGTGGGGGGAAATCAGCCCCAGCATTTT.

This clonotype was seen more than once but under ten times. The V gene is TRBV5-6, the J gene TRBJ2-7; weak D call: TRBD1 (5 bases). The germline V gene has CDR1 SGHDT and CDR2 YYEEEE. Trimming removed 1 base from V and 4 bases from J, with 12 bases in between. The CDR3 has 14 residues. The CDR3 is CASSLQGEEYEQYF. The CDR3 coding sequence is TGTGCCAGCAGCTTGCAGGGTGAGGAGTACGAGCAGTACTTC.

The chain carries TRBV12-3 or TRBV12-4 and TRBJ1-5; 8 bases match TRBD1. V lost 5 bases to trimming and J lost 0 bases; unmatched junction nucleotides: 6. The CDR3 has 16 amino acids. This chain's CDR3 is CASSIQGGYSNQPQHF. Written as DNA, the CDR3 is TGTGCCAGCAGTATACAGGGGGGGTATAGCAATCAGCCCCAGCATTTT.

This rearrangement joins TRBV27 to TRBJ2-7, with 7 positions matching TRBD1. This CDR3 is 13 amino acids long. Looked up from germline, CDR1 is MNHEY and CDR2 is SMNVEV (reference sequence). J was trimmed by 2 bases and V by 5 bases; bases with no gene match: 3. The CDR3 region has the DNA TGTGCCAGCAGTGTGACAGGGACCTACGAGCAGTACTTC. Its protein is CASSVTGTYEQYF.

This clonotype was seen ten or more times. The chain has TRBV20-1 and TRBJ2-5, with D possibly being TRBD2 (5 bases). Germline CDR1 DFQATT, CDR2 SNEGSKA (reference sequence). Trimming shortened V by 6 bases and J by 4 bases, and 18 bases separated the two germline ends. This CDR3 is 14 amino acids long. CDR3: CSAYGDVVGETQYF. DNA of the CDR3: TGCAGTGCATACGGGGATGTAGTCGGAGAGACCCAGTACTTC.

This clonotype was detected a few times. V usage is TRBV30 and J usage is TRBJ1-6; 7 positions agree with TRBD1. Germline V CDR1 and CDR2: GTSNPN, SVGIG (reference sequence). This CDR3 is 13 amino acids long. V lost 0 bases, J lost 10 bases, and 3 bases stayed unmatched. CDR3 sequence (DNA): TGTGCCTGGAGTGTCCAGGGGGGATCACCCCTCCACTTT. This codes for CAWSVQGGSPLHF.

This chain links TRBV12-3 or TRBV12-4 with TRBJ2-1; 11 nucleotides agree with TRBD2. V lost 1 base to trimming and J lost 7 bases; unmatched junction nucleotides: 9. This CDR3 spans 17 amino acids. The CDR3 DNA sequence: TGTGCCAGCAGTTTAGTCTCTAGCGGGAGGTTGGGTAATGAGCAGTTCTTC. Protein: CASSLVSSGRLGNEQFF.

This clonotype was counted only a few times. The chain has TRBV12-3 or TRBV12-4 and TRBJ2-7; tentatively, D is TRBD2 (6 bases). The CDR3 has 14 residues. Trimming shortened V by 7 bases and J by 2 bases, and 15 bases separated the two germline ends. CDR3 protein: CASNPTGEAYEQYF. CDR3 sequence (DNA): TGTGCCAGCAATCCGACCGGGGAGGCCTACGAGCAGTACTTC.

This clonotype was recorded many times. The chain combines TRBV12-3 or TRBV12-4 with TRBJ2-3, with TRBD2 identical over 7 bases. V lost 5 bases to trimming and J lost 0 bases; unmatched junction nucleotides: 8. The CDR3 covers 16 residues. CDR3 nucleotide sequence: TGTGCCAGCAGTCCGGCCGGGGGGAGTAGCACAGATACGCAGTATTTT. Amino acids: CASSPAGGSSTDTQYF.

This clonotype occurred a few times. The chain combines TRBV19 with TRBJ2-1; no firm D call. With 5 bases removed from V and 2 bases from J, the gap between germline ends came to 10 bases. Per germline, CDR1 LNHDA and CDR2 SQIVND (reference sequence). The CDR3 sequence is 14 residues long. CDR3 amino acids: CASSLGPTYNEQFF. CDR3 nucleotide sequence: TGTGCCAGTAGTCTTGGGCCGACCTACAATGAGCAGTTCTTC. Full variable domain (rest looked up from reference TRBV19 and TRBJ2-1): DGGITQSPKYLFRKEGQNVTLSCEQNLNHDAMYWYRQDPGQGLRLIYYSQIVNDFQKGDIAEGYSVSREKKESFPLTVTSAQKNPTAFYLCASSLGPTYNEQFFGPGTRLTVL.

This clonotype turned up a few times. The V call is TRBV15, the J call TRBJ2-7; D is unclear. The CDR3 length is 13 residues. V was shortened by 4 bases and J by 3 bases, with 10 bases between the two germline ends. Per germline, CDR1 LNHNV and CDR2 YYDKDF (reference sequence). The CDR3 is CATSTEIHYEQYF. DNA for the CDR3: TGTGCCACCAGCACAGAGATTCACTACGAGCAGTACTTC.

The sample holds many counts of this clonotype. The rearrangement uses TRBV7-2 and TRBJ1-3; no clear D gene. This CDR3 contains 14 residues. CDR1 is SGHTA and CDR2 is FQGNSA in the germline V gene. V was cut by 1 base and J by 2 bases, with 6 bases left in between. The CDR3 region is CASSLGGTGNTIYF. The CDR3 DNA reads TGTGCCAGCAGCTTAGGAGGGACTGGAAACACCATATATTTT.

This clonotype was recorded at least ten times. The CDR3 DNA sequence: TGTGCCAGCAGCCCCACCGGAGGGTCGGACAATGAGCAGTTCTTC. Protein product: CASSPTGGSDNEQFF. The chain is built from TRBV7-9 and TRBJ2-1; D is perhaps TRBD2 (6 bases). The CDR3 is 15 residues long. The germline V gene encodes CDR1 SEHNR and CDR2 FQNEAQ (reference sequence). Between the trimmed V and J ends, which lost 5 bases and 5 bases, there was a span of 16 bases. The whole variable domain, filled in from reference TRBV7-9 and TRBJ2-1, reads DTGVSQNPRHKITKRGQNVTFRCDPISEHNRLYWYRQTLGQGPEFLTYFQNEAQLEKSRLLSDRFSAERPKGSFSTLEIQRTEQGDSAMYLCASSPTGGSDNEQFFGPGTRLTVL.